This T cell receptor beta chain was captured in a study of T cell responses to AZD1222 COVID-19 vaccine. Concerning this clone: What it binds is unknown.

Method: immunoSEQ multiplex PCR; TCRdb's copy keeps in-frame clones and lacks some. The sample has 100,000 to 150,000 clones, approximately 89% seen once. General study results and limits: Two doses of AZD1222 preceded a rise in Spike-specific TCR breadth and depth. Sampled repertoires all dated from after the peak T cell response. Reportedly, nearly half the spike-specific TCRs target unmutated variant regions. Researchers report vaccine-associated CD4 TCRs spanning spike, with dominance at 160-218 and 743-854.

Trimming took 7 bases from V and 7 from J, leaving 13 bases between them. The CDR3 extends over 13 amino acids. The germline V gene has CDR1 LGHNT and CDR2 FRNRAP. The receptor was isolated from an adult in good health. The specimen comprised peripheral blood, sampled on day 0 of AZD1222 vaccination. The chain has TRBV12-5 and TRBJ1-4; weak D call: TRBD1 (5 bases). The CDR3 nucleotides are TGTGCTAGTGCGGGGCTGAACCTTGAAAAACTGTTTTTT. Encoded protein: CASAGLNLEKLFF.